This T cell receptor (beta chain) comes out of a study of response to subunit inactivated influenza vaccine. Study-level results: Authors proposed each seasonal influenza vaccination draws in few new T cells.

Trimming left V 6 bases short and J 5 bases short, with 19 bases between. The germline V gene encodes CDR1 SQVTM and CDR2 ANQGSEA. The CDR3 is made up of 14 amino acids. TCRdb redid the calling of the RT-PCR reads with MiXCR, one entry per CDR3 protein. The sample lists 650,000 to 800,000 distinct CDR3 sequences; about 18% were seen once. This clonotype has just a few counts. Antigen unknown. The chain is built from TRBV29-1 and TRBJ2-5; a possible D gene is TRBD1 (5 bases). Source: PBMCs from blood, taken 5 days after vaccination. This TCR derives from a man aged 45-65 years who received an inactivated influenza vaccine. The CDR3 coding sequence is TGCAGCGTGTCGCACGGTTGGGGCCAGGAGACCCAGTACTTC. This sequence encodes CSVSHGWGQETQYF.